The 22 T cell receptor beta chains below come from one sample, sequenced in a study of cytomegalovirus exposure and HLA in healthy donors. The PCR contained 60 Vbeta and 13 Jbeta primers. Some clones are missing from TCRdb's copy, which holds only in-frame ones; the method was immunoSEQ multiplex PCR. This specimen shows around 210,000 clones; the ten leading clones hold 0.9% to 1.4%. Sequences were obtained from PBMCs. These receptors all come from a girl aged 2 to 10 in good health and CMV-seropositive.

V usage is TRBV7-3 and J usage is TRBJ2-5; D may be TRBD1 (7 bases). The DNA matches TRBJ2-7 better at its end, which makes the J call doubtful. Germline CDR1 reads SGHTA; CDR2 reads FQGTGA. CDR3 size: 17 residues. The DNA for the CDR3 is TGTGCCAGCAGCTTATTGAGGTGGAGGGACAGCACCTACGAGCAGTACTTC. This encodes CASSLLRWRDSTYEQYF.

The chain employs TRBV28 and TRBJ2-7, with 8 bases that match TRBD2. CDR1 is MDHEN and CDR2 is SYDVKM in the germline V gene. This CDR3 region has 15 residues. V trimming: 5 bases; J trimming: 2 bases; junction bases outside the gene matches: 8. The CDR3: CASSVPGLETYEQYF. In nucleotides, the CDR3 is TGTGCCAGCAGTGTGCCGGGACTAGAGACCTACGAGCAGTACTTC.

This chain joins TRBV6-1 and TRBJ1-1; 7 bases line up with TRBD1. This CDR3 region has 15 residues. The V and J ends lost 4 bases and 5 bases, in that order; junction bases with no gene match: 10. Germline assignment: CDR1 MNHNS and CDR2 SASEGT. The CDR3 nucleotides read TGTGCCAGCAGTGGCCAGGGGGGCGCCGAGACTGAAGCTTTCTTT. It codes for CASSGQGGAETEAFF.

The chain carries TRBV28 and TRBJ1-2; D is perhaps TRBD1 (6 bases). The CDR3 spans 13 residues. Between the trimmed V and J ends, which lost 8 bases and 5 bases, there was a span of 15 bases. Germline CDR1 is MDHEN and CDR2 is SYDVKM. The CDR3 region is CASGDGQLYGYTF. The CDR3 DNA follows: TGTGCCAGCGGCGATGGACAGCTATATGGCTACACCTTC.

The rearrangement links TRBV19 to TRBJ2-1, with TRBD1 identical over 7 bases. CDR3 length: 14 residues. V lost 7 bases to trimming and J lost 3 bases; unmatched junction nucleotides: 6. Germline V gene data show CDR1 as LNHDA and CDR2 as SQIVND (reference sequence). CDR3 sequence reads: CASTRTGDYNEQFF. The CDR3 coding sequence is TGTGCCAGTACAAGGACAGGAGACTACAATGAGCAGTTCTTC.

CDR3 nucleotides: TGTGCCATCAGTGAGATCATCGTGTCGGGGAACACTGAAGCTTTCTTT. It is translated as CAISEIIVSGNTEAFF. The chain has TRBV10-3 and TRBJ1-1; no definite D call. Trimming took off 2 bases at V and 1 base at J, with 14 bases between the two ends. Looked up from germline, CDR1 is ENHRY and CDR2 is SYGVKD. The CDR3 totals 16 residues.

The V call is TRBV5-4, the J call TRBJ2-5; 13 bases align to TRBD2. Judging by the DNA end, TRBJ2-7 fits better; the J call may be wrong. This CDR3 is built from 16 residues. The germline CDR1 and CDR2 sequences are SGHNT and YYREEE (reference sequence). CDR3 sequence: CASSDRTSGSGHEQYF. The CDR3 DNA follows: TGTGCCAGCAGCGATCGGACTAGCGGGAGTGGTCACGAGCAGTACTTC.

The chain employs TRBV4-1 and TRBJ2-2; perhaps TRBD2 as D (6 bases). V was shortened by 4 bases and J by 4 bases, with 19 bases between the two germline ends. The CDR3 is 17 amino acids. Germline V gene lookup returns CDR1 MGHRA and CDR2 YSYEKL. The CDR3 spells CASSLPTGVTLTGELFF. As DNA, the CDR3 is TGCGCCAGCAGCCTCCCTACGGGAGTTACCCTCACCGGGGAGCTGTTTTTT.

The chain links TRBV29-1 to TRBJ2-7, with D tentatively TRBD2 (5 bases). V dropped 6 bases and J dropped 6 bases, with 15 bases sitting between them. In germline, CDR1 is SQVTM, CDR2 ANQGSEA. The CDR3 is made up of 12 amino acids. The CDR3 DNA reads TGCAGCGTGAGCGGAAGTCGTCGCGAGCAGTACTTC. It is translated as CSVSGSRREQYF.

This sequence joins TRBV28 and TRBJ1-3; 8 bases are shared with TRBD1. CDR3 length: 15 residues. After removal of 6 bases from V and 2 bases from J, the junction contained 6 bases not matched to a gene. Per the germline V gene, CDR1 is MDHEN and CDR2 is SYDVKM. In DNA, the CDR3 is TGTGCCAGCAGCGACCCGACAGGGGCTGGAAACACCATATATTTT. It yields the protein CASSDPTGAGNTIYF.

The V call is TRBV4-1, the J call TRBJ1-5; tentatively, D is TRBD1 (5 bases). Trimming cost V 7 bases and J 4 bases, with 20 bases left between them. CDR3 size: 16 residues. From germline, CDR1 is MGHRA and CDR2 YSYEKL. DNA for the CDR3: TGCGCCAGCAACACTCTTACGGGGGTGGGGAATCAGCCCCAGCATTTT. Translating it yields CASNTLTGVGNQPQHF.

The rearrangement joins TRBV27 to TRBJ2-7; 9 bases line up with TRBD1. CDR1 and CDR2 from the germline V gene are MNHEY and SMNVEV (reference sequence). The V gene end was trimmed by 4 bases and the J gene end by 4 bases; junction bases not matched to a gene: 8. The CDR3 runs to 15 residues. CDR3 DNA: TGTGCCAGCAGTTACCAACAGGGGGCGGATTACGAGCAGTACTTC. This gives the protein CASSYQQGADYEQYF.

The chain recombines TRBV12-5 with TRBJ1-1; possibly TRBD1 for D (6 bases). The CDR3 runs 16 residues. Germline CDR1 LGHNT, CDR2 FRNRAP. V lost 6 bases to trimming and J lost 1 base, with 18 bases between them. In DNA form, the CDR3 reads TGTGCTAGTGGACTCGGTCCCACAGGGTGGAACACTGAAGCTTTCTTT. Its translation: CASGLGPTGWNTEAFF.

The J gene is TRBJ2-7, the V gene TRBV11-1, with D possibly matching TRBD1 (5 bases). V was trimmed by 1 base and J by 5 bases, leaving 12 bases between them. The CDR3 runs 14 residues. Germline V gene sequence: CDR1 SGHAT, CDR2 FQDESV (reference sequence). CDR3 protein: CASSLGQGANEQYF. The CDR3, as DNA: TGTGCCAGCAGCTTAGGGCAAGGGGCGAACGAGCAGTACTTC.

The chain joins TRBV14 to TRBJ1-1; 7 positions match TRBD1. Germline CDR1 reads SGHDN; CDR2 reads FVKESK. The junction had 4 bases not matched to a gene; V was cut back by 4 bases and J by 8 bases. The CDR3 runs 12 residues. The CDR3: CASSRTTGEAFF. In nucleotides, the CDR3 is TGTGCCAGCAGCCGTACGACAGGGGAAGCTTTCTTT. The full variable domain, in which reference TRBV14 and TRBJ1-1 provide the parts outside the CDR3, is EAGVTQFPSHSVIEKGQTVTLRCDPISGHDNLYWYRRVMGKEIKFLLHFVKESKQDESGMPNNRFLAERTGGTYSTLKVQPAELEDSGVYFCASSRTTGEAFFGQGTRLTVV.

Written as DNA, the CDR3 is TGTGCCAGCAGCCATTCCGGGACAGTTTACGAGCAGTACTTC. Amino acid sequence: CASSHSGTVYEQYF. V is TRBV28 and J is TRBJ2-7; 7 nucleotides agree with TRBD1. V shed 6 bases, J shed 4 bases, and the junction held 9 bases outside the gene matches. Germline V lookup: CDR1 MDHEN, CDR2 SYDVKM. This CDR3 is 14 amino acids long.

The chain couples TRBV27 to TRBJ2-7; 7 bases align to TRBD2. Unmatched junction bases numbered 7, after V lost 4 bases and J lost 4 bases. Germline lookup yields CDR1 MNHEY and CDR2 SMNVEV (reference sequence). The CDR3 has 14 amino acids. CDR3 in amino acids: CASSSFGGSYEQYF. CDR3 DNA: TGTGCCAGCAGTTCCTTTGGCGGGAGTTACGAGCAGTACTTC.

This chain links TRBV11-3 with TRBJ2-1; TRBD2 might be the D (6 bases). V lost 7 bases, J lost 10 bases, and 26 bases lay in between. The germline CDR1 and CDR2 sequences are SGHNT and YENEEA. CDR3 size: 16 residues. CDR3 residues: CASIQRGLASPREQFF. Written as DNA, the CDR3 is TGTGCCAGCATCCAGAGAGGGCTAGCGAGCCCGAGGGAGCAGTTCTTC.

The V and J genes are TRBV5-1 and TRBJ1-4, with D unclear. The V end lost 4 bases, the J end lost 7 bases, and 11 bases lay between the germline ends. Germline lookup yields CDR1 SGHRS and CDR2 YFSETQ. CDR3 size: 13 residues. Written as DNA, the CDR3 is TGCGCCAGCAGCGCCCCAGGTGGTGAAAAACTGTTTTTT. Translation: CASSAPGGEKLFF.

CDR3 nucleotide sequence: TGTGCCAGCAGCCGGGAGCGGGGGGAGACCCAGTACTTC. It yields the protein CASSRERGETQYF. The chain joins TRBV2 to TRBJ2-5; 8 nucleotides align to TRBD2. Unmatched junction bases numbered 5, after V lost 6 bases and J lost 5 bases. The CDR3 is made up of 13 amino acids. The germline V gene encodes CDR1 SNHLY and CDR2 FYNNEI. Complete variable domain (other parts from reference TRBV2 and TRBJ2-5): EPEVTQTPSHQVTQMGQEVILRCVPISNHLYFYWYRQILGQKVEFLVSFYNNEISEKSEIFDDQFSVERPDGSNFTLKIRSTKLEDSAMYFCASSRERGETQYFGPGTRLLVL.

The chain carries TRBV19 and TRBJ2-3, with D possibly being TRBD2 (7 bases). This CDR3 spans 14 amino acids. The germline gives CDR1 LNHDA, CDR2 SQIVND (reference sequence). The germline V and J ends were trimmed by 4 bases and 5 bases, with 13 bases remaining between them. CDR3 region: CASSSGGGGDTQYF. The CDR3 coding sequence is TGTGCCAGTAGTAGTGGAGGGGGGGGAGATACGCAGTATTTT.

The chain joins TRBV19 to TRBJ1-1; D is possibly TRBD1 (6 bases). The CDR3 spans 14 residues. Germline CDR1 reads LNHDA; CDR2 reads SQIVND (reference sequence). With 5 bases removed from V and 1 base from J, the gap between germline ends came to 11 bases. The CDR3: CASSWDMSNTEAFF. Here the CDR3 DNA reads TGTGCCAGTAGTTGGGACATGTCGAACACTGAAGCTTTCTTT.